These T cell receptor beta chains were read from a single sample in a study of blood T cells in healthy people across ages. TCRdb re-derived calls from the 5' RACE reads in MiXCR, one entry per CDR3 protein. The sample shows 1.5 million to 1.8 million distinct CDR3 sequences, 40% to 45% of them seen only once. Sequenced material: blood. Receptor source: a woman between 18 and 29 years old in good health. CDR3s include the opening cysteine and the closing phenylalanine or tryptophan. Fields, in order: V gene, D gene, J gene, CDR3 protein. A D gene is named only where the DNA matches it firmly.

>TRBV15|TRBD2|TRBJ2-3
CATSRSRLAASTDTQYF
>TRBV7-9|-|TRBJ2-1
CASSSIPFFGSIDNEQFF
>TRBV12-3/TRBV12-4|-|TRBJ2-1
CASSFPAATFGQFF
>TRBV7-9|TRBD1|TRBJ1-1
CASSSLGTGGWSTEAFF
>TRBV6-2/TRBV6-3|-|TRBJ2-7
CASTRSGALYEQYF
>TRBV4-2|TRBD2|TRBJ2-3
CASSQDSASGGTDTQYF
>TRBV12-3/TRBV12-4|-|TRBJ2-1
CASSAVAGLEQFF
>TRBV25-1|TRBD1|TRBJ1-1
CASIGTAVNTEAFF
>TRBV4-3|-|TRBJ2-3
CASSQATSSTDTQYF
>TRBV4-3|TRBD2|TRBJ2-1
CASSHTTSGRYNEQFF
>TRBV7-2|TRBD2|TRBJ2-7
CASSLVTTSSSYEQYF
>TRBV24-1|-|TRBJ2-1
CATSESVGNEQFF
>TRBV4-1|TRBD2|-
CASSQAPAGGHEQYF
>TRBV7-8|-|TRBJ2-7
CASSLRGNSYEQYF
>TRBV7-2|-|-
CASSKKPGMLGKNIQYF
>TRBV15|-|TRBJ2-2
CATSSPQGKTGTGELFF
>TRBV5-1|-|TRBJ1-2
CASSLTTGLDGYTF
>TRBV20-1|TRBD1|TRBJ2-3
CSARVVTRDTGGYTQYF
>TRBV6-2/TRBV6-3|TRBD1|TRBJ2-1
CASSYSIRNRQGGFNEQFF
>TRBV4-1|-|TRBJ2-3
CASSQEFRRTDTQYF
>TRBV15|TRBD2|TRBJ2-1
CATSRETSGTYNEQFF
>TRBV6-5|-|TRBJ1-2
CASSYSGGSYGYTF
>TRBV6-5|-|TRBJ1-1
CASRTGGWSEAFF
>TRBV28|-|TRBJ2-3
CASSGRTAIISTDTQYF
>TRBV6-2/TRBV6-3|-|TRBJ1-5
CASRGRGYSNQPQHF
>TRBV2|-|TRBJ1-2
CASSEGMGGYTF
>TRBV5-1|TRBD2|TRBJ2-1
CASTPKLAGGPLSSYNEQFF
>TRBV4-1|-|TRBJ2-7
CASSLSLGQSYEQYF
>TRBV5-5|-|TRBJ2-7
CASSFDRGWNEQYF
>TRBV24-1|TRBD2|TRBJ2-3
CATSDLWREGTDTQYF
>TRBV15|-|-
CATSAGVYEQYF
>TRBV4-3|-|TRBJ1-5
CASSQDALGNQPQHF
>TRBV5-1|TRBD1|TRBJ2-5
CASSLQTGGEETQYF
>TRBV29-1|TRBD2|TRBJ2-1
CSVAGITYNEQFF
>TRBV10-3|-|TRBJ1-6
CAISVEHLDSPLHF
>TRBV20-1|TRBD1|TRBJ2-7
CSASRGQSYEQYF
>TRBV10-3|-|TRBJ2-7
CATSEPGLLTDEQYF
>TRBV20-1|TRBD1|TRBJ1-1
CSARDYRGALEAFF
>TRBV14|TRBD2|TRBJ2-5
CASSQLSGLASETQYF
>TRBV11-2|TRBD2|TRBJ2-7
CASSLDRRTLAGYEQYF
>TRBV11-2|-|TRBJ2-4
CASSLRTENIQYF
>TRBV4-3|-|TRBJ1-2
CASSQVGVTNYGYTF
>TRBV5-1|-|TRBJ1-1
CASSLSSEGNTEAFF
>TRBV4-3|TRBD1|TRBJ2-1
CVSSQDFMAGGWSYNEQFF
>TRBV12-3/TRBV12-4|-|TRBJ1-5
CASSDSTGPGDQPQHF
>TRBV29-1|TRBD1|TRBJ1-5
CSVRGQANQPQHF
>TRBV7-2|TRBD1|TRBJ2-5
CASSFAGQGRLEQYF
>TRBV7-2|-|TRBJ2-5
CASSPRQTISETQYF
>TRBV24-1|-|TRBJ2-1
CATKRGDSYNEQFF
>TRBV12-3/TRBV12-4|-|TRBJ1-1
CASSYTVANTEAFF
>TRBV4-1|-|TRBJ1-1
CASSRAGRWNTEAFF
>TRBV20-1|TRBD2|-
CSADGLAHEQYF
>TRBV14|TRBD2|TRBJ2-5
CASSQDIGGKETQYF
>TRBV12-3/TRBV12-4|-|TRBJ2-1
CASRDSYKNNEQFF
>TRBV7-9|TRBD1|TRBJ2-3
CASSPKTGGYTDTQYF
>TRBV7-9|TRBD1|TRBJ1-1
CASSSGQGDRTEAFF
>TRBV9|-|-
CASRQLAGEQYF
>TRBV10-3|-|TRBJ2-5
CAISGTGLQETQYF
>TRBV6-5|-|TRBJ2-3
CASSDNRLTDTRYF
>TRBV10-3|-|TRBJ2-7
CAISGGSRIYEQYF